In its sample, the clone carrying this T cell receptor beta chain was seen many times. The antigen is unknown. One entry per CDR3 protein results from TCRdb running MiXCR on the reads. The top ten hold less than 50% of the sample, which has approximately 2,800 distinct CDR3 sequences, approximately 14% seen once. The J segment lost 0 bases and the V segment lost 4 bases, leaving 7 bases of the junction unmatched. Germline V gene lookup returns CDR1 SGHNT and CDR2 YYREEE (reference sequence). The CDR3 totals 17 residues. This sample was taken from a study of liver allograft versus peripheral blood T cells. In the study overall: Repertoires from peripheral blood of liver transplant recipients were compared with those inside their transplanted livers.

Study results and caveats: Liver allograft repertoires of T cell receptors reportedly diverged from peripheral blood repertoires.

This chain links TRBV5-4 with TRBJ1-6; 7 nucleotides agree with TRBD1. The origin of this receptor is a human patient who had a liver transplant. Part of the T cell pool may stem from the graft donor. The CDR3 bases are TGTGCCAGCAGCCCGAAGGACAGGAGCTCCTATAATTCACCCCTCCACTTT. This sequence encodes CASSPKDRSSYNSPLHF.